A selection of T cell receptor beta chains follows, all from one sample in a study of blood T cell repertoires in COVID-19. Generated by immunoSEQ multiplex PCR, the TCRdb table keeps only in-frame clones and is missing some. The table shows a few hundred thousand clones, with around 90% occurring only once. Source material: peripheral blood. The receptors were sampled from a human donor in a cohort sampled during active COVID-19. Both conserved end residues are part of each CDR3. The D gene is left open where the match is weak. A row's size may be missing; if present it is once, few, many or a size class.

V gene	clone size	D gene	J gene	CDR3 protein	CDR3 DNA
TRBV15	-	-	TRBJ2-7	CATSARISGATYEQYF	TGTGCCACCAGCGCCCGGATTTCTGGGGCTACCTACGAGCAGTACTTC
TRBV9	many	-	TRBJ2-1	CASSVVPGAPYNEQFF	TGTGCCAGCAGCGTAGTTCCAGGGGCGCCGTACAATGAGCAGTTCTTC
TRBV6-6	-	TRBD1	TRBJ2-1	CASRPKQGSYNEQFF	TGTGCCAGCAGGCCAAAACAGGGGTCCTACAATGAGCAGTTCTTC
TRBV2	-	-	TRBJ2-3	CASSTLSPTDTQYF	TGTGCCAGCAGCACACTATCACCAACAGATACGCAGTATTTT
TRBV19	-	TRBD1	TRBJ2-7	CASSMPGQGYEQYF	TGTGCCAGTAGTATGCCCGGACAGGGCTACGAGCAGTACTTC
TRBV3-1/TRBV3-2	-	-	TRBJ1-5	CASSQDRGNQPQHF	TGTGCCAGCAGCCAAGACAGGGGCAATCAGCCCCAGCATTTT
TRBV5-1	-	-	TRBJ1-3	CASSPNSGNTIYF	TGCGCCAGCAGTCCCAACTCTGGAAACACCATATATTTT
TRBV11-3	once	-	TRBJ2-3	CASSQGLSTDTQYF	TGTGCCAGCAGCCAGGGACTTAGCACAGATACGCAGTATTTT
TRBV7-3	-	-	TRBJ1-5	CASSLASPGFIQPQHF	TGTGCCAGCAGCTTAGCATCGCCAGGGTTCATTCAGCCCCAGCATTTT
TRBV15	-	TRBD1	TRBJ2-5	CATSRGQRETQYF	TGTGCCACCAGCAGGGGACAGAGGGAGACCCAGTACTTC
TRBV15	-	TRBD2	TRBJ2-1	CATSRDLAGVALRNEQFF	TGTGCCACCAGCAGAGATCTGGCGGGAGTGGCCCTACGCAATGAGCAGTTCTTC
TRBV5-1	-	TRBD1	TRBJ2-1	CASSPRQGSDEQFF	TGCGCCAGCAGCCCCAGACAGGGTTCGGATGAGCAGTTCTTC
TRBV28	-	TRBD1	TRBJ2-7	CASSRMDRAPEGEQYF	TGTGCCAGCAGCCGAATGGACAGGGCACCAGAGGGCGAGCAGTACTTC
TRBV9	-	TRBD1	TRBJ1-4	CASSVSTGPAEKLFF	TGTGCCAGCAGCGTGTCGACAGGGCCTGCGGAAAAACTGTTTTTT
TRBV18	once	TRBD1	TRBJ1-1	CASSPQGQGGTEAFF	TGTGCCAGCTCACCACAAGGACAGGGTGGAACTGAAGCTTTCTTT
TRBV3-1/TRBV3-2	-	TRBD1	TRBJ1-4	CASSQDGAGGKLFF	TGTGCCAGCAGCCAAGATGGGGCAGGGGGGAAACTGTTTTTT
TRBV11-3	-	-	TRBJ1-1	CASSLSGGPTEAFF	TGTGCCAGCAGCTTATCCGGGGGACCCACTGAAGCTTTCTTT
TRBV10-1	-	TRBD2	TRBJ2-4	CATSRHQRGRSYIQYF	TGCGCCACCTCACGGCACCAGCGGGGGAGGTCTTACATTCAGTACTTC
TRBV19	-	-	TRBJ2-1	CASSSRYGSGVNEQFF	TGTGCCAGTAGTAGTAGATACGGGTCGGGTGTCAATGAGCAGTTCTTC
TRBV4-2	-	TRBD1	TRBJ1-2	CASSQEGGTATYGYTF	TGTGCCAGCAGCCAAGAGGGCGGGACAGCAACCTATGGCTACACCTTC
TRBV30	-	TRBD1	TRBJ1-2	CAWRMTDRAYTLSYGYTF	TGTGCCTGGAGGATGACGGACAGGGCTTACACACTTAGCTATGGCTACACCTTC
TRBV5-3	-	TRBD2	TRBJ2-1	CARSLVASGGTGFF	TGTGCCAGAAGCTTGGTGGCTAGCGGGGGTACAGGGTTCTTC
TRBV9	-	-	TRBJ2-2	CASSPPTGGTGELFF	TGTGCCAGCAGCCCGCCGACAGGAGGCACCGGGGAGCTGTTTTTT
TRBV11-2	-	-	TRBJ2-5	CASSLGASQETQYF	TGTGCCAGCAGCTTGGGGGCTTCCCAAGAGACCCAGTACTTC
TRBV18	-	-	TRBJ1-3	CASSQMDSPSGNTIYF	TGTGCCAGCTCTCAAATGGACAGCCCCTCTGGAAACACCATATATTTT
TRBV14	-	-	TRBJ2-5	CASSQDTVRETQYF	TGTGCCAGCAGCCAAGATACCGTGAGAGAGACCCAGTACTTC
TRBV4-1	once	TRBD1	TRBJ1-2	CASSRQGEFGYTF	TGCGCCAGCAGCCGACAGGGGGAGTTTGGCTACACCTTC
TRBV27	-	-	TRBJ1-2	CASSLGAGYGYTF	TGTGCCAGCAGTTTAGGGGCAGGGTATGGCTACACCTTC
TRBV18	-	-	TRBJ1-4	CASSPLQMFATNEKLFF	TGTGCCAGCTCACCACTCCAGATGTTTGCAACTAATGAAAAACTGTTTTTT
TRBV5-1	-	TRBD1	TRBJ1-2	CASSTALTGAVGGYTF	TGCGCCAGCAGCACGGCCCTGACAGGGGCTGTAGGGGGCTACACCTTC
TRBV2	-	-	TRBJ1-4	CASSDHPLPIEKLFF	TGTGCCAGCAGTGACCACCCACTTCCAATTGAAAAACTGTTTTTT
TRBV19	-	-	TRBJ2-3	CASSMLRASSRGPDTQYF	TGTGCCAGTAGTATGCTGCGGGCTAGCTCGAGAGGCCCAGATACGCAGTATTTT
TRBV5-1	-	-	TRBJ2-7	CASSFGQNYEQYF	TGCGCCAGCAGCTTTGGTCAGAACTACGAGCAGTACTTC
TRBV24-1	-	-	TRBJ1-1	CATSDPSQAHTEAFF	TGTGCCACCAGCGACCCTTCACAGGCACACACTGAAGCTTTCTTT
TRBV5-1	-	-	TRBJ1-2	CASRSQMGRTYGYTF	TGCGCCAGCAGATCACAGATGGGGCGGACCTATGGCTACACCTTC
TRBV5-1	-	-	TRBJ2-2	CASSFTGDTGELFF	TGCGCCAGCAGCTTTACGGGAGACACCGGGGAGCTGTTTTTT
TRBV18	-	-	TRBJ1-4	CASSPPGEKLFF	TGTGCCAGCTCACCTCCGGGGGAAAAACTGTTTTTT
TRBV9	-	-	TRBJ1-2	CASSVDGREDGYTF	TGTGCCAGCAGCGTAGACGGTCGGGAAGATGGCTACACCTTC
TRBV5-1	-	TRBD2	TRBJ2-1	CASSLAGGAYEQFF	TGCGCCAGCAGCTTGGCCGGGGGGGCCTATGAGCAGTTCTTC
TRBV6-1	-	-	TRBJ1-1	CASSEGRENTEAFF	TGTGCCAGCAGTGAAGGCAGGGAGAACACTGAAGCTTTCTTT